These T cell receptor beta chains were read from a single sample in a study of cytomegalovirus exposure and HLA in healthy donors. TCRdb's table, derived via immunoSEQ multiplex PCR, lists solely in-frame clones and lacks some. The table has around 110,000 clones, around 70% seen once. The sample taken for sequencing was PBMCs. The receptors derive from a young man in good health and CMV-seropositive. CDR3s include the opening cysteine and the closing phenylalanine or tryptophan. D genes are given only for firm matches. Rows give clone size only sometimes, using once, few, many, or a class for an expanded clone.

>TRBV27|-|TRBJ1-3|-
CASSLDPPGGLSGNTIYF
TGTGCCAGCAGTCTAGACCCGCCCGGGGGTCTCTCCGGAAACACCATATATTTT
>TRBV2|-|TRBJ1-3|-
CASSFRREVSGNTIYF
TGTGCCAGCAGTTTTCGCAGGGAGGTCTCTGGAAACACCATATATTTT
>TRBV6-1|-|TRBJ2-2|-
CASSDRITGELFF
TGTGCCAGCAGTGACAGAATCACCGGGGAGCTGTTTTTT
>TRBV6-1|-|TRBJ2-7|-
CASSATSAGPSYEQYF
TGTGCCAGCAGTGCGACTTCGGCGGGACCATCCTACGAGCAGTACTTC
>TRBV5-1|-|TRBJ1-3|-
CASRPSGPSGNTIYF
TGCGCCAGCAGACCCTCAGGGCCCTCTGGAAACACCATATATTTT
>TRBV7-9|TRBD1|TRBJ1-1|-
CSSSSPRDRGRGTEAFF
TGTTCCAGCAGCTCACCCCGGGACAGGGGGCGCGGCACTGAAGCTTTCTTT
>TRBV11-3|TRBD2|TRBJ2-3|-
CASVSRSSGRTQYF
TGTGCCAGCGTGAGTCGGTCTAGCGGGAGGACGCAGTATTTT
>TRBV11-3|-|TRBJ2-3|-
CASSLDVGRDTQYF
TGTGCCAGCAGCTTAGATGTAGGGAGAGATACGCAGTATTTT
>TRBV5-1|TRBD1|TRBJ2-7|-
CASSPQTGGSYEQYF
TGCGCCAGCAGCCCACAGACAGGGGGCTCCTACGAGCAGTACTTC
>TRBV5-6|-|TRBJ1-2|-
CASSFTDRSYGYTF
TGTGCCAGCAGCTTCACCGACAGATCCTATGGCTACACCTTC
>TRBV18|TRBD1|TRBJ2-5|-
CASSTGQGAEETQYF
TGTGCCAGCTCAACAGGACAGGGGGCCGAAGAGACCCAGTACTTC
>TRBV5-1|-|TRBJ1-5|-
CASSLEGGYQPQHF
TGCGCCAGCAGCTTGGAGGGAGGATACCAGCCCCAGCATTTT
>TRBV6-5|TRBD1|TRBJ2-1|-
CASSYLAGGYNEQFF
TGTGCCAGCAGTTATTTGGCAGGGGGCTACAATGAGCAGTTCTTC
>TRBV10-3|TRBD1|TRBJ1-1|-
CAISAGQGGSTEAFF
TGTGCCATCAGTGCCGGACAGGGGGGATCCACTGAAGCTTTCTTT
>TRBV30|TRBD1|TRBJ1-5|-
CAWSEDRNQPQHF
TGTGCCTGGAGCGAGGACAGGAATCAGCCCCAGCATTTT
>TRBV29-1|TRBD1|TRBJ1-1|-
CSVATGGNTEAFF
TGCAGCGTTGCGACAGGGGGGAACACTGAAGCTTTCTTT
>TRBV27|-|TRBJ2-5|few
CASSLGTTEETQYF
TGTGCCAGCAGTCTTGGGACAACCGAGGAGACCCAGTACTTC
>TRBV7-7|TRBD1|TRBJ2-1|-
CASSPYPGTGGMTEQFF
TGTGCTAGCAGCCCCTACCCCGGGACAGGGGGAATGACTGAGCAGTTCTTC
>TRBV27|TRBD1|TRBJ1-5|few
CASSSVATGTGWNQPQHF
TGTGCCAGCAGTTCCGTAGCGACCGGGACAGGGTGGAATCAGCCCCAGCATTTT
>TRBV7-2|TRBD1|TRBJ1-1|-
CASSHDRGREAFF
TGTGCCAGCAGCCATGACAGGGGGCGGGAAGCTTTCTTT
>TRBV5-5|-|TRBJ1-1|-
CASNLRGTEAFF
TGTGCCAGCAACCTACGAGGGACTGAAGCTTTCTTT
>TRBV6-1|TRBD2|TRBJ2-1|few
CASSGAVPPSGDEQFF
TGTGCCAGCAGTGGGGCGGTCCCCCCTAGCGGCGATGAGCAGTTCTTC
>TRBV7-8|TRBD2|TRBJ2-2|-
CASILSGRETGELFF
TGTGCCAGCATACTTAGCGGGAGGGAAACCGGGGAGCTGTTTTTT
>TRBV11-2|-|TRBJ1-5|-
CASSPRGDNSNQPQHF
TGTGCCAGCAGCCCTCGGGGGGACAATAGCAATCAGCCCCAGCATTTT